The 29 T cell receptor beta chains listed next were all sequenced from one sample in a study of blood T cell repertoires in COVID-19 (TCRdb year 2020). Libraries were built with the immunoSEQ multiplex PCR assay. TCRdb carries this immuneACCESS record with in-frame sequences only. Its versions omit some clonotypes, under half of them owing to an unresolved V gene in the studies checked, with the rest unexplained. Across this sample there are 85,000 to 100,000 clones, with around 74% seen only once. The ten top clones hold over 15% of the sample. Sequenced input: peripheral blood. These receptors were collected from a woman aged 80 or over with active or convalescent COVID-19.

Here the CDR3 DNA reads TGTGCCAGCAGCCTTAGAATACCGAATTCACCCCTCCACTTT. This sequence encodes CASSLRIPNSPLHF. V and J are TRBV5-4 and TRBJ1-6, with unresolved D. Germline V gene lookup returns CDR1 SGHNT and CDR2 YYREEE (reference sequence). The CDR3 sequence is 14 residues long. V lost 4 bases, J lost 7 bases, and 12 bases lay in between.

The chain joins TRBV4-2 to TRBJ2-2; 10 bases fit TRBD2. The CDR3 loop spans 16 amino acids. Germline CDR1 LGHNA, CDR2 YNFKEQ. Trimming cost V 1 base and J 6 bases; bases outside gene matches: 5. The CDR3, as DNA: TGTGCCAGCAGCCAAGCACTAGCGGGACCCCCCGGGGAGCTGTTTTTT. Its protein is CASSQALAGPPGELFF.

The V and J genes are TRBV19 and TRBJ2-7; D is undetermined. Germline V CDR1 and CDR2: LNHDA, SQIVND (reference sequence). V gave up 7 bases and J gave up 4 bases, with 17 bases separating them. This CDR3 contains 14 residues. The DNA for the CDR3 is TGTGCCAGTACCTCGGGTATGGGTCCATACGAGCAGTACTTC. It yields the protein CASTSGMGPYEQYF.

The chain uses TRBV6-5 and TRBJ2-5, with 8 positions matching TRBD1. Germline CDR1 reads MNHEY; CDR2 reads SVGAGI. This CDR3 comprises 15 residues. The V and J ends lost 6 bases and 2 bases, in that order; junction bases with no gene match: 8. In DNA, the CDR3 is TGTGCCAGCAGCCACCCAGGGGGCGGGCAAGAGACCCAGTACTTC. It specifies CASSHPGGGQETQYF.

The V and J genes are TRBV5-1 and TRBJ1-2; 10 nucleotides line up with TRBD1. Germline-derived CDR1 and CDR2 are SGHRS and YFSETQ. This CDR3 comprises 15 residues. V was pared by 3 bases and J by 7 bases, with 9 bases of the junction left unmatched. The CDR3 is CASSSQRQGAGGYTF. CDR3 sequence (DNA): TGCGCCAGCAGCTCGCAACGACAGGGGGCTGGTGGCTACACCTTC.

J is TRBJ2-5 and V is TRBV21-1; no DNA check was done on the table's D call, TRBD1. TRBV21-1 is a known pseudogene. The CDR3 length is 17 residues. CDR3 in amino acids: CASSKARRQGPRETQYF. In DNA form, the CDR3 reads TGTGCCAGCAGCAAAGCAAGGAGACAGGGGCCGAGAGAGACCCAGTACTTC.

CDR3 sequence: CASSGQGPYGYTF. In DNA, the CDR3 is TGTGCCAGCAGTGGACAGGGACCCTATGGCTACACCTTC. The chain employs TRBV2 and TRBJ1-2, with 7 bases fitting TRBD1. Germline trimming cut 4 bases from V and 4 bases from J; bases unmatched to any gene: 3. Germline assignment: CDR1 SNHLY and CDR2 FYNNEI. The length of the CDR3 is 13 residues.

The chain links TRBV19 to TRBJ2-1; the match to TRBD2 covers 10 bases. Germline V lookup: CDR1 LNHDA, CDR2 SQIVND (reference sequence). CDR3 length: 16 amino acids. V was clipped by 1 base and J by 7 bases; unmatched bases: 7. The CDR3 region is CASSIVSGREWNEQFF. Here the CDR3 DNA reads TGTGCCAGTAGTATAGTGAGCGGGAGGGAATGGAATGAGCAGTTCTTC.

This clone has at least ten counts. The rearrangement links TRBV27 to TRBJ1-1; D ambiguous. CDR3 size: 15 residues. The germline V gene encodes CDR1 MNHEY and CDR2 SMNVEV (reference sequence). V lost 6 bases and J 6 bases, leaving 20 bases between the germline ends. CDR3 in DNA: TGTGCCAGCAGCTTGCTTGGCCTGTTTGAATCTGAAGCTTTCTTT. Translating gives CASSLLGLFESEAFF.

The chain combines TRBV19 with TRBJ2-6; D remains unclear. The V gene's germline CDR1 is LNHDA and CDR2 SQIVND (reference sequence). The V end lost 5 bases, the J end lost 0 bases, and 8 bases lay between the germline ends. The CDR3 totals 15 residues. This CDR3 reads CASSVSSSGANVLTF. CDR3 bases: TGTGCCAGTAGTGTGTCCAGCTCTGGGGCCAACGTCCTGACTTTC.

This clone was found a few times. This rearrangement joins TRBV6-4 to TRBJ2-7, with 11 nucleotides matching TRBD2. The ends lost 6 bases at V and 3 bases at J; junction bases unmatched: 10. CDR3 length: 16 residues. Germline CDR1 and CDR2: MRHNA and SNTAGT. This CDR3 reads CASSVPSSGRLYEQYF. The CDR3 region has the DNA TGTGCCAGCAGCGTCCCCTCTAGCGGGAGGCTCTACGAGCAGTACTTC.

The gene calls are TRBV7-2 and TRBJ1-1; D remains ambiguous. There are 16 residues in the CDR3. Germline loops: CDR1 SGHTA, CDR2 FQGNSA. V was pared by 4 bases and J by 6 bases, with 21 bases between. The CDR3 DNA sequence: TGTGCCAGCAGCTCCGACACCGCCGTCCCCGGCCCTGAAGCTTTCTTT. Translation gives CASSSDTAVPGPEAFF.

A few counts support this clone. The J gene is TRBJ1-1, the V gene TRBV29-1, with D perhaps matching TRBD1 (5 bases). Deletions cut 5 bases from V and 7 bases from J, with 14 bases between. The CDR3 consists of 12 residues. Germline V gene data show CDR1 as SQVTM and CDR2 as ANQGSEA. In DNA, the CDR3 is TGCAGCGTTCGCCGGGGGTACGGTGAAGCTTTCTTT. This encodes CSVRRGYGEAFF.

This clone was seen just once. The gene calls are TRBV6-1 and TRBJ2-4; 7 bases match TRBD2. The CDR3 spans 14 residues. Germline V gene data show CDR1 as MNHNS and CDR2 as SASEGT. After removal of 2 bases from V and 4 bases from J, the junction contained 2 bases not matched to a gene. CDR3: CASSETGRKNIQYF. The CDR3 bases are TGTGCCAGCAGTGAAACCGGGAGGAAAAACATTCAGTACTTC.

This chain links TRBV5-1 with TRBJ1-2; 9 nucleotides line up with TRBD1. This CDR3 comprises 14 residues. V trimming: 0 bases; J trimming: 6 bases; junction bases outside the gene matches: 3. Per the germline V gene, CDR1 is SGHRS and CDR2 is YFSETQ. The CDR3: CASSLVGQGHGYTF. DNA of the CDR3: TGCGCCAGCAGCTTGGTAGGACAGGGGCATGGCTACACCTTC.

J is TRBJ2-1 and V is TRBV28; perhaps TRBD2 as D (6 bases). Looked up from germline, CDR1 is MDHEN and CDR2 is SYDVKM. The CDR3 totals 13 residues. The V gene lost 4 bases and the J gene lost 9 bases, with 13 bases spanning the gap. The CDR3 DNA reads as TGTGCCAGCAGTTCGGGAGCGTGGAGTGAGCAGTTCTTC. Amino acids: CASSSGAWSEQFF.

V and J are TRBV7-9 and TRBJ2-1; the D is unclear. This CDR3 is 15 amino acids long. Germline loops: CDR1 SEHNR, CDR2 FQNEAQ (reference sequence). Trimming stripped 4 bases from V and 8 bases from J, with 18 bases between. The CDR3 bases are TGTGCCAGCAGCTCCCCAAGTCAGGCCTGGGATGAGCAGTTCTTC. The encoded protein is CASSSPSQAWDEQFF.

V usage is TRBV27 and J usage is TRBJ1-5, with 9 bases matching TRBD1. The V gene's germline CDR1 is MNHEY and CDR2 SMNVEV (reference sequence). Trimming took 6 bases from V and 2 from J; bases not matched to a gene: 5. The CDR3 has 15 residues. Written as DNA, the CDR3 is TGTGCCAGCAGCAACCGGGACAGGGGCAATCAGCCCCAGCATTTT. Amino acids: CASSNRDRGNQPQHF.

The chain couples TRBV11-3 to TRBJ2-1; TRBD2 aligns across 7 bases. V was pared by 1 base and J by 5 bases, with 8 bases of the junction left unmatched. This CDR3 contains 16 residues. CDR1 and CDR2 (germline): SGHNT, YENEEA. DNA of the CDR3: TGTGCCAGCAGCTTAGGGAGGACTAGTCGAGACAATGAGCAGTTCTTC. Its protein product is CASSLGRTSRDNEQFF.

This clone has a handful of counts. The rearrangement joins TRBV28 to TRBJ1-1; the D gene is possibly TRBD1 (6 bases). Germline CDR1 reads MDHEN; CDR2 reads SYDVKM. The CDR3 is made up of 15 amino acids. V was pared by 6 bases and J by 5 bases, with 19 bases between. CDR3 in amino acids: CASRFRGRGRTEAFF. CDR3 in DNA: TGTGCCAGCAGGTTCCGAGGCAGGGGACGAACTGAAGCTTTCTTT.

The chain's CDR3 is CASSLIFSGANVLTF. The CDR3 DNA is TGTGCCAGCAGCTTAATCTTCTCTGGGGCCAACGTCCTGACTTTC. V usage is TRBV13 and J usage is TRBJ2-6; D ambiguous. CDR1 and CDR2 (germline): PRHDT, FYEKMQ (reference sequence). V was trimmed by 2 bases and J by 0 bases, leaving 5 bases between them. CDR3 length: 15 amino acids.

This clone was counted between two and nine times. The V and J genes are TRBV5-5 and TRBJ2-1, with D perhaps matching TRBD2 (5 bases). The V gene lost 4 bases and the J gene lost 2 bases, with 13 bases spanning the gap. Germline CDR1 reads SGHKS; CDR2 reads YYEKEE (reference sequence). CDR3 length: 15 residues. The CDR3 region is CASSPRQEAYNEQFF. In DNA, the CDR3 is TGTGCCAGCAGCCCGAGGCAGGAGGCCTACAATGAGCAGTTCTTC.

This clone was observed a few times. This sequence joins TRBV11-2 and TRBJ2-2; D perhaps matches TRBD1 (5 bases). The CDR3 runs to 16 residues. The germline gives CDR1 SGHAT, CDR2 FQNNGV. V was cut by 1 base and J by 1 base, with 10 bases left in between. As DNA, the CDR3 is TGTGCCAGCAGCTTAGGTGGGGCAGGGAACACCGGGGAGCTGTTTTTT. It encodes CASSLGGAGNTGELFF.

As for this clone: One end of the junction varies from germline; a read error may be responsible. V and J are TRBV5-1 and TRBJ1-1; D is possibly TRBD1 (6 bases). Germline lookup yields CDR1 SGHRS and CDR2 YFSETQ. This CDR3 contains 14 residues. CDR3 DNA: TGTGCCAGCAGCTTGGCGCAGGGGCCCCCCCCAGCTTTCTTT. Translation: CASSLAQGPPPAFF.

V usage is TRBV19 and J usage is TRBJ2-7; D may be TRBD1 (6 bases). Between the trimmed V and J ends, which lost 4 bases and 2 bases, there was a span of 12 bases. The CDR3 has 14 residues. Germline V gene lookup returns CDR1 LNHDA and CDR2 SQIVND (reference sequence). CDR3 in DNA: TGTGCCAGTAGTAGAGGGGGTTTCGCCTACGAGCAGTACTTC. The encoded protein is CASSRGGFAYEQYF.

J is TRBJ1-4 and V is TRBV2; D unclear. Germline assignment: CDR1 SNHLY and CDR2 FYNNEI. The CDR3 has 14 amino acids. Deletions cut 1 base from V and 4 bases from J, with 7 bases between. This CDR3 reads CASSEDSRNEKLFF. The CDR3 region has the DNA TGTGCCAGCAGTGAAGATAGCCGTAATGAAAAACTGTTTTTT.

CDR3 nucleotides: TGCGCCAGCAGCAAGGGACTAGCGGGAGTCGGGGAGACCCAGTACTTC. Protein: CASSKGLAGVGETQYF. The rearrangement uses TRBV5-1 and TRBJ2-5; TRBD2 matches 14 bases. The junction had 7 bases not matched to a gene; V was cut back by 4 bases and J by 5 bases. The V gene's germline CDR1 is SGHRS and CDR2 YFSETQ. The CDR3 spans 16 residues.

The chain links TRBV6-2 or TRBV6-3 to TRBJ1-5, with 10 bases that match TRBD1. V trimming: 2 bases; J trimming: 1 base; junction bases outside the gene matches: 5. CDR1 is MNHEY and CDR2 is SVGEGT in the germline V gene. CDR3 length: 17 amino acids. CDR3 coding DNA: TGTGCCAGCAGTTACATGAGACAGGGGGCGAGCAATCAGCCCCAGCATTTT. This encodes CASSYMRQGASNQPQHF.

CDR3 region: CASSLGVRETQYF. DNA of the CDR3: TGTGCCAGCAGCTTGGGCGTGCGAGAGACCCAGTACTTC. The V gene is TRBV5-4, the J gene TRBJ2-5; D remains unclear. Looked up from germline, CDR1 is SGHNT and CDR2 is YYREEE (reference sequence). Trimming shortened V by 0 bases and J by 4 bases, and 7 bases separated the two germline ends. The CDR3 totals 13 residues. The full variable domain, its missing parts supplied by reference TRBV5-4 and TRBJ2-5, is ETGVTQSPTHLIKTRGQQVTLRCSSQSGHNTVSWYQQALGQGPQFIFQYYREEENGRGNFPPRFSGLQFPNYSSELNVNALELDDSALYLCASSLGVRETQYFGPGTRLLVL.